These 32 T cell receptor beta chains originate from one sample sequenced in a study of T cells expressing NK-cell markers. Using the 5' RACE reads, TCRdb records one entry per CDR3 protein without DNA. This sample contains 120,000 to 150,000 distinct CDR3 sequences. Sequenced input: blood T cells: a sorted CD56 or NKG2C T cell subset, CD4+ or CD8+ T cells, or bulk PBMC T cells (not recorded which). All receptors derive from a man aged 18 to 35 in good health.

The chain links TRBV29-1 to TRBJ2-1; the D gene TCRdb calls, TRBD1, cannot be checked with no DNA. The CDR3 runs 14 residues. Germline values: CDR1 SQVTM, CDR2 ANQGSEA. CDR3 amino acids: CSVPGQGAGNEQFF.

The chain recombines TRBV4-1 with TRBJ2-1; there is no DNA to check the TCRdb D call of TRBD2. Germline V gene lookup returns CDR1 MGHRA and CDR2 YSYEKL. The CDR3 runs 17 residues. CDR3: CASSQVTSGPPDNEQFF.

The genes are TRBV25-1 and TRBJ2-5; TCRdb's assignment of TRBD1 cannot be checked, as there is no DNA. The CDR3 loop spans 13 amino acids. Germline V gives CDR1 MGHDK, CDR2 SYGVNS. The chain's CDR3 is CASSNGGAETQYF.

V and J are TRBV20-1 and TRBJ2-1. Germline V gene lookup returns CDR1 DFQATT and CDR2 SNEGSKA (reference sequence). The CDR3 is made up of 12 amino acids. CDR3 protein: CSARDTGNEQFF.

The CDR3 loop reads CASSLGLADYNEQFF. The chain uses TRBV6-1 and TRBJ2-1; TCRdb calls TRBD2, which cannot be checked without DNA. CDR3 length equals 15 residues. Per the germline V gene, CDR1 is MNHNS and CDR2 is SASEGT.

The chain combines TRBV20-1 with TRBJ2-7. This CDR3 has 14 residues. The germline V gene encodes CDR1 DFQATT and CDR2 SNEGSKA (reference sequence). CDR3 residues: CSADRTGGFYEQYF.

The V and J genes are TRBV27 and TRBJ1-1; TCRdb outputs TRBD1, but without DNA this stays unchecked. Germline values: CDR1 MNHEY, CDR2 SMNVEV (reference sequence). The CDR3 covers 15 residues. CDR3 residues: CASSLRGQLDTEAFF.

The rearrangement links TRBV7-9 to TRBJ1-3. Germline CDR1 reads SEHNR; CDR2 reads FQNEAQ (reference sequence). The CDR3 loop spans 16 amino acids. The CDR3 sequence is CASSSTSVFSGNTIYF.

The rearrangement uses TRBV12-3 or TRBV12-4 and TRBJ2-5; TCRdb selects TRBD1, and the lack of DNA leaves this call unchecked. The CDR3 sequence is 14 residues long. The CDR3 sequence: CASTLGGNKETQYF.

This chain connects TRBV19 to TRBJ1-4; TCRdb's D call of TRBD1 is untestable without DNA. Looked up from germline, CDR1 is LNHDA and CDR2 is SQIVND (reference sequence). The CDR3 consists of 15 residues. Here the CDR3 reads CATAKGTATNEKLFF.

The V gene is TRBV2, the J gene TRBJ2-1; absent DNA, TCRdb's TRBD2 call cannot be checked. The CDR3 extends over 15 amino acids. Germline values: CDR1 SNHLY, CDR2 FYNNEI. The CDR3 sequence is CASSESPSMSIGQFF.

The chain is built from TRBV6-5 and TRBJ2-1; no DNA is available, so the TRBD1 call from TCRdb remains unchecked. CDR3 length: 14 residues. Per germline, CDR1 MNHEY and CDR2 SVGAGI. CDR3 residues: CASRDTGSYNEQFF.

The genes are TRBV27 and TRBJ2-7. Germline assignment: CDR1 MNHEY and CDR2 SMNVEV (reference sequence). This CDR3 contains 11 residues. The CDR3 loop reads CASGYTYEQYF.

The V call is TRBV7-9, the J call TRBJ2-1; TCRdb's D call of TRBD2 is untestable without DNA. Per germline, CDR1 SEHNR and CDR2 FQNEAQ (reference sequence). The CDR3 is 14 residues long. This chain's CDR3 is CASNPSAGASEQFF.

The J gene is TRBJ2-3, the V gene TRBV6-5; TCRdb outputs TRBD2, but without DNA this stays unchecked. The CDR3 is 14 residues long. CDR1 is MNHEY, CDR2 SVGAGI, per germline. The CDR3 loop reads CASSYLSLAGEQYF.

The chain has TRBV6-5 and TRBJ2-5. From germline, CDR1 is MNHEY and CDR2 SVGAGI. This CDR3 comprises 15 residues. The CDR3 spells CASSYSPFRKETQYF.

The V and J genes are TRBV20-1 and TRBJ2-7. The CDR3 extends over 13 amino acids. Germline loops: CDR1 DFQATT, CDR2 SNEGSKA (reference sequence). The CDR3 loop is CSARDTVSYEQYF.

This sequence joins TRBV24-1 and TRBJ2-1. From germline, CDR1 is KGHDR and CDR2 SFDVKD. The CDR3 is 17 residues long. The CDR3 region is CATSDSLGRLSYNEQFF.

CDR3 amino acids: CASSMRPRLGVTDTQYF. The chain has TRBV19 and TRBJ2-3; the TCRdb D gene call, TRBD2, has no DNA to confirm it. In germline, CDR1 is LNHDA, CDR2 SQIVND (reference sequence). This CDR3 contains 17 residues.

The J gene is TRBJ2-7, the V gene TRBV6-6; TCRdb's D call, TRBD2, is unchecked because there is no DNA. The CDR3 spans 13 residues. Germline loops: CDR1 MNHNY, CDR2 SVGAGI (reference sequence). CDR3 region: CASCRLSLEEQYF.

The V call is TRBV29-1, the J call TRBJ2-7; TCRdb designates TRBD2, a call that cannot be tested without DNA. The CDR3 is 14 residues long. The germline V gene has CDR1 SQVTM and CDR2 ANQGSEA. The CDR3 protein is CSVFGLAGFNEQYF.

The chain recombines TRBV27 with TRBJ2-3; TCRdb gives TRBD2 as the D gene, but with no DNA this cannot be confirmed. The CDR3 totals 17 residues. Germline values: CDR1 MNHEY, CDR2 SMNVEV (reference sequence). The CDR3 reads CASSLVAFGGSADTQYF.

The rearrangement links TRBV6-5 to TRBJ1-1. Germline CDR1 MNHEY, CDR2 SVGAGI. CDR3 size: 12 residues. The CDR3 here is CASRGSTGEAFF.

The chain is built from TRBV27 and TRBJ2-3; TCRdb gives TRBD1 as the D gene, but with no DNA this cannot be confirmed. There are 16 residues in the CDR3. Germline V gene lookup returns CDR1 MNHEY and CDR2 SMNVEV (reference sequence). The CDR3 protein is CASSPIDRGTSDTQYF.

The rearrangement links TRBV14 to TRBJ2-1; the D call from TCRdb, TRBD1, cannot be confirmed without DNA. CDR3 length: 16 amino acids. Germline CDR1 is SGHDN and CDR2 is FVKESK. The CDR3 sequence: CASSQLLTGPGGEQFF.

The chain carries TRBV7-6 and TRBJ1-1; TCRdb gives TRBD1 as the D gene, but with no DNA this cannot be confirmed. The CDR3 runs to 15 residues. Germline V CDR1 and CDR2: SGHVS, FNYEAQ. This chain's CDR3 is CASSPWTGGITEAFF. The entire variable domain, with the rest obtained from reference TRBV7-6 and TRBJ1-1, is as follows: GAGVSQSPRYKVTKRGQDVALRCDPISGHVSLYWYRQALGQGPEFLTYFNYEAQQDKSGLPNDRFSAERPEGSISTLTIQRTEQRDSAMYRCASSPWTGGITEAFFGQGTRLTVV.

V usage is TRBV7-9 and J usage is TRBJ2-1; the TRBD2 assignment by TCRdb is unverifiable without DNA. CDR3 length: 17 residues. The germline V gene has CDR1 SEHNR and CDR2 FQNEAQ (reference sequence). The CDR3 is CASSPRSVAARYNEQFF.

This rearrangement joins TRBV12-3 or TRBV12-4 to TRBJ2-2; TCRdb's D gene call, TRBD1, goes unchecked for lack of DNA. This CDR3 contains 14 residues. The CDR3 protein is CASSDRANTGELFF.

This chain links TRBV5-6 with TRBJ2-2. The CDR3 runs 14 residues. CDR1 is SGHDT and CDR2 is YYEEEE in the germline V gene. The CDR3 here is CASSPDDTTGELFF.

CDR3 protein: CSAGGGMNTEAFF. The chain has TRBV29-1 and TRBJ1-1. Per germline, CDR1 SQVTM and CDR2 ANQGSEA. The CDR3 contains 13 residues.

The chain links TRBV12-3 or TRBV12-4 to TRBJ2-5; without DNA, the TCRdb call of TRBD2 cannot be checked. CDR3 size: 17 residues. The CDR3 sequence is CASSFFDLRVTVETQYF.

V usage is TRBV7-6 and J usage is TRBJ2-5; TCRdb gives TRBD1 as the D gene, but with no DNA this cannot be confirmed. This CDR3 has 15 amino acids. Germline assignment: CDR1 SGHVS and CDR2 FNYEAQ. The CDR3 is CASSLLGQGGETQYF.